Sequencing of this TCR beta chain was carried out in a study of cytomegalovirus exposure and HLA in healthy donors. At the level of the study: Of several hundred genotyped donors, approximately 80% clustered with self-reported Caucasian donors. Study-level findings and limits: CMV antigen specificity was confirmed in vitro for a few CMV-associated chains.

The PCR was carried out with 60 Vbeta primers and 13 Jbeta primers. Authors' methods: Later, 65 million to 85 million unique TCR beta chains were counted in an analysis, and some 10 million of them were shared. Generated by immunoSEQ multiplex PCR, the TCRdb table keeps only in-frame clones and is missing some. That table gives V, J and clone size, and the DNA gave D and trimming. Of 150,000 to 200,000 clones detected, about 80% appear once; the ten largest clones hold 1%. In regard to this clone: Its antigen is not known.

This receptor was identified in a woman aged 50 to 65 in good health and CMV-seropositive. The sequencing sample was made of PBMCs.

For the CDR3, the DNA is TGTGCCAACACGAGGGCAGGCATGAACACTGAAGCTTTCTTT. The encoded protein is CANTRAGMNTEAFF. V is TRBV7-8 and J is TRBJ1-1, with D unclear. Germline lookup yields CDR1 SGHVS and CDR2 FQNEAQ. V gave up 10 bases and J gave up 0 bases, with 15 bases separating them. This CDR3 has 14 residues.